Listed here are 7 T cell receptor beta chains from one sample, sequenced in a study of blood T cell repertoires in COVID-19. Assay used: immunoSEQ multiplex PCR; TCRdb lists only in-frame clones, some missing. Among around 200,000 clones listed, approximately 85% were seen once. Sequencing was performed on peripheral blood. These receptors all stem from an elderly woman with acute or convalescent COVID-19.

This chain connects TRBV5-1 to TRBJ2-2; TRBD1 aligns across 10 bases. Germline loops: CDR1 SGHRS, CDR2 YFSETQ. With V trimmed by 2 bases and J by 2 bases, 3 bases remained unmatched. The CDR3 is 16 residues long. The CDR3 bases are TGCGCCAGCAGCTTAGGGGACAGGGGCAACACCGGGGAGCTGTTTTTT. Its protein is CASSLGDRGNTGELFF.

The chain joins TRBV6-6 to TRBJ1-2; TRBD1 matches 8 bases. Germline CDR1 is MNHNY and CDR2 is SVGAGI (reference sequence). The CDR3 consists of 15 residues. The V and J ends lost 4 bases and 4 bases, in that order; junction bases with no gene match: 8. The CDR3 region has the DNA TGTGCCAGCAGTTTCGGACAGGGACCCGGCTATGGCTACACCTTC. Its translation: CASSFGQGPGYGYTF.

CDR3 DNA: TGTGCCAGTAGTATCGAGGGCCCCTCGGATACGCAGTATTTT. Translated: CASSIEGPSDTQYF. The rearrangement uses TRBV19 and TRBJ2-3, with D perhaps matching TRBD2 (5 bases). CDR1 is LNHDA and CDR2 is SQIVND in the germline V gene (reference sequence). This CDR3 comprises 14 residues. V lost 3 bases and J lost 6, with 13 bases in between.

This clone was counted a single time. This chain uses TRBV7-9 with TRBJ1-2; no firm D call. Germline assignment: CDR1 SEHNR and CDR2 FQNEAQ (reference sequence). Between the trimmed V and J ends, which lost 1 base and 4 bases, there was a span of 13 bases. The CDR3 consists of 15 residues. CDR3 sequence reads: CASSLGTQLGYGYTF. In DNA, the CDR3 is TGTGCCAGCAGCTTAGGGACTCAGCTAGGCTATGGCTACACCTTC.

This chain links TRBV5-1 with TRBJ2-7; the match to TRBD2 covers 11 bases. V lost 4 bases, J lost 5 bases, and 8 bases stayed unmatched. The CDR3 has 15 amino acids. Germline V gene lookup returns CDR1 SGHRS and CDR2 YFSETQ. CDR3 in DNA: TGCGCCAGCAGCAATAGCGGGGGGGCCTCGGACGAGCAGTACTTC. This sequence encodes CASSNSGGASDEQYF.

On this clone itself: A junction boundary mismatches the germline segment, possibly from a read error. The V call is TRBV9, the J call TRBJ1-2; the match to TRBD1 covers 8 bases. The CDR3 runs to 12 residues. Germline CDR1 is SGDLS and CDR2 is YYNGEE. The CDR3 loop reads CASSQPGQAPDF. The CDR3 bases are TGTGCCAGCAGCCAGCCGGGACAGGCGCCCGACTTC.

There are a few counts of this clone. The chain employs TRBV7-9 and TRBJ2-1, with D tentatively TRBD2 (5 bases). Germline V gives CDR1 SEHNR, CDR2 FQNEAQ (reference sequence). V lost 5 bases to trimming and J lost 0 bases, with 11 bases between them. CDR3 length: 15 amino acids. CDR3: CASSPSRSSYNEQFF. The CDR3 coding sequence is TGTGCCAGCAGCCCTAGCCGGAGCTCCTACAATGAGCAGTTCTTC.